The source of this T cell receptor (beta chain) is a study of T cells after yellow fever vaccination (dated by TCRdb to between 2018 and 2021). A note on the overall study: The SMART-Seq v4 Ultra Low Input RNA kit was used to prepare libraries from fractions with low cell numbers. Two healthy male donors, one aged 18 to 29 and one aged 30 to 40 years, made up the cohort. To track T-cell clones before and after primary and booster YFV17D yellow fever vaccination, bulk TCR alpha and beta repertoires were sequenced longitudinally. Blood samples were taken at several timepoints before and after primary and secondary immunization, and bulk PBMC replicates and cell subsets were isolated. What the study reported, not specific to this receptor: Compared with the primary T-cell response, the secondary T-cell response was faster but weaker, reaching its peak on day 5 rather than on day 15. Computational filtering was needed because FACS-sorted repertoires could contain abundant contaminating clonotypes from the bulk population. A small share of clonotypes occurred in both CD4 and CD8 compartments, likely arising from convergent recombination. Most clones expanded after primary vaccination were re-detected after the booster (almost 97% of CD4 and approximately 89% of CD8), suggesting broad memory maintenance. The study included only a couple of donors, which limits how far the findings can be generalized.

V gives up 1 base and J gives up 5 bases, and the segment between their germline ends measures 12 bases. From the cysteine through the phenylalanine, the CDR3 covers 15 amino acids. Just the 45-base CDR3 DNA is kept, in frame starting at base 1. Sequenced using an Illumina NovaSeq 6000. TCR cDNA was synthesized by 5'RACE template switching, through which a universal primer site and unique molecular identifiers were introduced. Priming for cDNA synthesis came from both the TCR alpha and TCR beta constant segments. Libraries were amplified in two PCR steps, with sample barcodes and sequencing adapters added in the second step. Sequencing of libraries was done on Illumina HiSeq 2500 (2x100 bp) or NovaSeq (2x150 bp). The authors' analysis ran thus. MIGEC handled demultiplexing of reads and collapsing into UMI consensus sequences, while MiXCR performed V(D)J alignment. Vaccine-responding clonotypes were identified with edgeR using replicate PBMC samples, with FDR below 0.01 and a log2 fold change above 5 up to day 15 being required. Each bulk clonotype was labeled CD4 or CD8 based on which sequenced repertoire, CD4 or CD8, contained the clonotype at higher abundance. TCRdb passed the public sequencing reads through fastp at Q25 and MiXCR, retaining productive beta sequences. When rows share a CDR3 protein, they turn into one entry using the most common DNA and genes. It is TCRdb's table, rather than the study itself, that gives the V and J calls and clone size. This sample has approximately 160,000 distinct CDR3 sequences in its table, and 9.3% of those were observed once. Of the sample, around 40% is held by the ten largest clones.

On this clonotype: Its binding antigen is unknown. No quality values exist for individual bases; no much larger clone is one base distant.

This specimen's treatment or condition label, interpreted: live attenuated yellow fever vaccine strain. A standard Ficoll-Paque protocol was used to isolate PBMCs from peripheral blood. Dynabeads CD4 and CD8 positive selection kits were used to isolate CD4 and CD8 T-cell fractions. TriZol was used to extract RNA from bulk PBMCs, CD4 and CD8 fractions, and dextramer-positive and dextramer-negative fractions. The specimen was CD8+ T cells sorted from PBMCs, collected 45 days after the yellow fever booster vaccination. The receptor comes from a man aged 18-30 years who received the YFV17D yellow fever vaccine. The receptor chain draws on TRBV12-3 or TRBV12-4 and TRBJ2-1; the D segment could be TRBD2, given 6 matching bases. The DNA is as follows: TGTGCCAGCAGTTTAGGGGGACTGGCGGACAATGAGCAGTTCTTC. Translated, this is CASSLGGLADNEQFF.